This TCR beta chain derives from a study of regulatory T cells in long-lasting Graves disease. The study, taken as a whole, reports: The small sample size may have reduced accuracy. Peripheral blood was the sole material, not thyroid tissue.

Described time point: persistent/refractory GD, antithyroid drugs over 5 years with positive TRAb. Extracted RNA from PBMCs served as the source of the TCR library. Combining iRepertoire HTBI primers with Arm-PCR of CDR3 regions, the authors built TCR beta libraries. As originally analysed: Sample data revealed approximately 56 TRBV and some 14 TRBJ segments. MiXCR, applied by TCRdb to the multiplex PCR reads, yields one record per CDR3 protein. TCRdb, not the authors, supplied the V and J calls. The sample holds a few hundred thousand distinct CDR3 sequences, 20% to 25% seen once. This CDR3 has 14 amino acids. The trim removed 3 bases at V and 7 bases at J, leaving 5 bases unmatched. In germline, CDR1 is SNHLY, CDR2 FYNNEI. This clonotype was seen many times. Its antigen is undetermined.

Specimen: peripheral blood mononuclear cells (PBMCs), collected when the disease was refractory, from a patient treated with antithyroid drugs. The chain carries TRBV2 and TRBJ1-4, with 7 positions matching TRBD1. The source is a female donor with Graves disease. CDR3 sequence reads: CASSESRGSEKLFF. CDR3 nucleotide sequence: TGTGCCAGCAGTGAGTCCAGGGGGAGTGAAAAACTGTTTTTT.